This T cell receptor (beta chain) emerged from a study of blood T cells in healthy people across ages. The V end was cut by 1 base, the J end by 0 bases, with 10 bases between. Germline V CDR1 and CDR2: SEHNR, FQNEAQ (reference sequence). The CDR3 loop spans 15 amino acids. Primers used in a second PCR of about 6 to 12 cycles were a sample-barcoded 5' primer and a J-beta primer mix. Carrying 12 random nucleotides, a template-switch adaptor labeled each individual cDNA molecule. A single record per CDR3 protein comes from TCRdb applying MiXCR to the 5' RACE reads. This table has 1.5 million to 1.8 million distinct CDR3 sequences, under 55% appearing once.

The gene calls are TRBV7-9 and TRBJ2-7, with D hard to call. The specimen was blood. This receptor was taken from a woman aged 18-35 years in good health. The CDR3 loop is CASSLEAGASYEQYF. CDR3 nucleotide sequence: TGTGCCAGCAGCTTAGAGGCCGGCGCCTCCTACGAGCAGTACTTC.